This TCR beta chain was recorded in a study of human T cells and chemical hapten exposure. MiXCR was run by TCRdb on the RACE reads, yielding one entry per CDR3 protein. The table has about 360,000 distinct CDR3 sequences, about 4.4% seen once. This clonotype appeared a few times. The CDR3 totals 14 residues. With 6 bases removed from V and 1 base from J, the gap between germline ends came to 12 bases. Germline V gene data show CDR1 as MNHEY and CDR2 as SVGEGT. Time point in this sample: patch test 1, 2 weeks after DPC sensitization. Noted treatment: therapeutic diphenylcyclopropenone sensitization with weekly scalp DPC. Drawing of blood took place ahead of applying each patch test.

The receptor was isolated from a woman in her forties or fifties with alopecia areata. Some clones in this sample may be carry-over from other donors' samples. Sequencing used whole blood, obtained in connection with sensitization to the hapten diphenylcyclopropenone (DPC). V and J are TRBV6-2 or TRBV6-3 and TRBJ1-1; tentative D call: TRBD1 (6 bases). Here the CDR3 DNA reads TGTGCCAGCAGCTATCGACAGGAGAACACTGAAGCTTTCTTT. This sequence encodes CASSYRQENTEAFF.